One sample yielded the 7 T cell receptor beta chains listed below, sequenced in a study of T-cell memory formation after mild COVID-19. TCRdb reprocessed the 5' RACE reads with MiXCR, giving one entry per CDR3 protein. The repertoire holds over 120,000 distinct CDR3 sequences, with about 19% as singletons. The sample taken for sequencing was PBMCs or a T cell subset sorted from them (not recorded which). Receptors originate from an adult woman who had mild COVID-19 (a few samples of this study predate the infection). Cell type and time point are not known.

The sample holds a few counts of this clonotype. V usage is TRBV2 and J usage is TRBJ1-6, with D unclear. This CDR3 spans 14 amino acids. V was cut by 4 bases and J by 9 bases, with 13 bases left in between. Germline CDR1 and CDR2: SNHLY and FYNNEI. The CDR3 DNA sequence: TGTGCCAGCAGTGTAGACCAAAACCCTTCACCCCTCCACTTT. Its protein product is CASSVDQNPSPLHF.

The chain combines TRBV30 with TRBJ1-5, with 8 bases identical to TRBD1. V was clipped by 1 base and J by 3 bases; unmatched bases: 5. Germline values: CDR1 GTSNPN, CDR2 SVGIG (reference sequence). The CDR3 has 15 amino acids. The CDR3 loop reads CAWSGEGQVNQPQHF. The CDR3 DNA reads TGTGCCTGGAGTGGTGAGGGACAGGTCAATCAGCCCCAGCATTTT.

This clonotype was seen a few times. The V and J genes are TRBV7-8 and TRBJ2-7, with D possibly being TRBD1 or TRBD2 (5 bases each). There are 17 residues in the CDR3. The germline V gene encodes CDR1 SGHVS and CDR2 FQNEAQ. Trimming cost V 1 base and J 6 bases, with 22 bases left between them. In DNA form, the CDR3 reads TGTGCCAGCAGCTTAGAAGAAGCTAGCAGGGTTCCCGGCGAGCAGTACTTC. It is translated as CASSLEEASRVPGEQYF. The whole variable domain, remainder taken from reference TRBV7-8 and TRBJ2-7, is GAGVSQSPRYKVAKRGQDVALRCDPISGHVSLFWYQQALGQGPEFLTYFQNEAQLDKSGLPSDRFFAERPEGSVSTLKIQRTQQEDSAVYLCASSLEEASRVPGEQYFGPGTRLTVT.

The chain couples TRBV5-1 to TRBJ2-5, with D possibly called TRBD1 or TRBD2 (5 bases each). V was cut by 3 bases and J by 4 bases, with 13 bases left in between. The CDR3 runs 14 residues. Germline loops: CDR1 SGHRS, CDR2 YFSETQ. In nucleotides, the CDR3 is TGCGCCAGCAGCTCGGGACGCCTTAGAGAGACCCAGTACTTC. It is translated as CASSSGRLRETQYF.

The CDR3 region has the DNA TGTGCCAGCAGCTACCAGCGATTGTCGGAGCAGTACTTC. This gives the protein CASSYQRLSEQYF. The J gene is TRBJ2-7, the V gene TRBV5-6; no firm D call. The CDR3 runs 13 residues. CDR1 is SGHDT, CDR2 YYEEEE, per germline. Trimming removed 3 bases from V and 7 bases from J, with 14 bases in between.

This clonotype was seen a few times. The chain joins TRBV6-6 to TRBJ1-2; 11 bases map to TRBD1. The CDR3 contains 17 residues. The V and J ends lost 6 bases and 2 bases, in that order; junction bases with no gene match: 11. Germline CDR1 is MNHNY and CDR2 is SVGAGI (reference sequence). The CDR3 sequence: CASSERGTGGGNYGYTF. CDR3 nucleotides: TGTGCCAGCAGCGAGAGAGGGACAGGGGGAGGAAACTATGGCTACACCTTC.

This clonotype was counted a few times. The chain joins TRBV18 to TRBJ1-3; D ambiguous. The germline CDR1 and CDR2 sequences are KGHSH and LQKENI. The CDR3 is made up of 11 amino acids. V lost 9 bases and J 2 bases, leaving 5 bases between the germline ends. CDR3 sequence: CASSPGNTIYF. The CDR3 DNA follows: TGTGCCAGTTCCCCTGGAAACACCATATATTTT.